This T cell receptor (beta chain) was retrieved from a study of patients and donors after allogeneic stem cell transplantation. Each CDR3 protein is one row after TCRdb ran MiXCR on the RT-PCR reads. The data hold 150,000 to 200,000 distinct CDR3 sequences, with 40% to 45% observed a single time. The CDR3 extends over 13 amino acids. Germline lookup yields CDR1 SEHNR and CDR2 FQNEAQ (reference sequence). Trimming left V 3 bases short and J 4 bases short, with 9 bases between. The source of this sequence is a human donor who was either an allogeneic HSCT recipient or a stem cell or donor lymphocyte infusion donor (not recorded which). It is not recorded whose cells these are; they may come from a transplant donor. This rearrangement joins TRBV7-9 to TRBJ1-1; D not resolved. What was sequenced was blood, either unsorted or a sorted T cell fraction (not recorded which). In nucleotides, the CDR3 is TGTGCCAGCAGCTTGAGTTTAGGCACTGAAGCTTTCTTT. Translated: CASSLSLGTEAFF. The entire variable domain, with the rest obtained from reference TRBV7-9 and TRBJ1-1, is as follows: DTGVSQNPRHKITKRGQNVTFRCDPISEHNRLYWYRQTLGQGPEFLTYFQNEAQLEKSRLLSDRFSAERPKGSFSTLEIQRTEQGDSAMYLCASSLSLGTEAFFGQGTRLTVV.